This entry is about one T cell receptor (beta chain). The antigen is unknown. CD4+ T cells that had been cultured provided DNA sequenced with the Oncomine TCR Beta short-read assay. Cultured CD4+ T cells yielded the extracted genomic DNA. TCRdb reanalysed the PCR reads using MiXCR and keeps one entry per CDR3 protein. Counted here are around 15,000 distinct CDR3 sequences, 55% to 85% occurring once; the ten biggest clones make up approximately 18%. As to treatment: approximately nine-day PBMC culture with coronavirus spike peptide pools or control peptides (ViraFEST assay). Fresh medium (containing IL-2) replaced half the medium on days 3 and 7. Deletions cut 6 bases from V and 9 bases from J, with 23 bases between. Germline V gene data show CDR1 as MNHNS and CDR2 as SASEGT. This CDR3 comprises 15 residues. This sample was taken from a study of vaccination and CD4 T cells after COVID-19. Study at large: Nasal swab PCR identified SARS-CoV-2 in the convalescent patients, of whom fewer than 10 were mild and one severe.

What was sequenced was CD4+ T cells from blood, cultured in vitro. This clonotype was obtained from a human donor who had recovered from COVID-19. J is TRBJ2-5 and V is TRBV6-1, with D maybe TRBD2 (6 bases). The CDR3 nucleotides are TGTGCCAGCAGATCGGACCCGGGAGCCCCTGTGGCCCAGTACTTC. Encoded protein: CASRSDPGAPVAQYF.